The T cell receptor beta chain described here comes from a study of CD8+ T cells in alopecia areata. It was cDNA, reverse transcribed from extracted RNA, that served as the sequencing template. Libraries were prepared by immunoSEQ multiplex PCR; TCRdb keeps only in-frame clonotypes and omits some of them. There are about 110,000 clones in the sample; approximately 59% occur only once, and more than 20% lies in the top ten. In its sample, this clone was seen a few times. PBMCs, the starting material, were the source of sorted CD4+ and CD8+ T cells. This TCR was recovered from a human donor in good health. Sequencing input: CD8+ T cells sorted from blood.

The CDR3 DNA is TGCAGCGTTGTAGGACAGCCCCAGCATTTT. Protein sequence: CSVVGQPQHF. This chain links TRBV29-1 with TRBJ1-5, with D hard to call. The CDR3 spans 10 residues. Trimming took 4 bases from V and 7 from J, leaving 5 bases between them. Per germline, CDR1 SQVTM and CDR2 ANQGSEA. The variable domain in full, completed from reference TRBV29-1 and TRBJ1-5, reads SAVISQKPSRDICQRGTSLTIQCQVDSQVTMMFWYRQQPGQSLTLIATANQGSEATYESGFVIDKFPISRPNLTFSTLTVSNMSPEDSSIYLCSVVGQPQHFGDGTRLSIL.